The clone carrying this TCR beta chain has a count of ten or more. This sample was taken from a study of CD8+CD57+ T cells in acquired aplastic anemia. Researchers used genomic DNA as the template to profile TCR beta VDJ and CDR3. One entry per CDR3 protein, called by TCRdb with MiXCR from the reads. This sample yields about 420,000 distinct CDR3 sequences, of which around 68% are seen a single time; around 4% belongs to the top ten. The CDR3 has 15 amino acids. V lost 2 bases and J 0 bases, leaving 10 bases between the germline ends. Germline CDR1 SGHDT, CDR2 YYEEEE. The chain carries TRBV5-6 and TRBJ2-3; weak D call: TRBD1 (6 bases). The specimen sequenced was sorted CD4+, CD8+, or CD8+CD57+ T cells (not recorded which) from PBMCs. The origin of this receptor is a human donor in good health, serving as a control. This CDR3 reads CASSLQGPSTDTQYF. In DNA, the CDR3 is TGTGCCAGCAGCTTACAGGGACCCAGCACAGATACGCAGTATTTT.